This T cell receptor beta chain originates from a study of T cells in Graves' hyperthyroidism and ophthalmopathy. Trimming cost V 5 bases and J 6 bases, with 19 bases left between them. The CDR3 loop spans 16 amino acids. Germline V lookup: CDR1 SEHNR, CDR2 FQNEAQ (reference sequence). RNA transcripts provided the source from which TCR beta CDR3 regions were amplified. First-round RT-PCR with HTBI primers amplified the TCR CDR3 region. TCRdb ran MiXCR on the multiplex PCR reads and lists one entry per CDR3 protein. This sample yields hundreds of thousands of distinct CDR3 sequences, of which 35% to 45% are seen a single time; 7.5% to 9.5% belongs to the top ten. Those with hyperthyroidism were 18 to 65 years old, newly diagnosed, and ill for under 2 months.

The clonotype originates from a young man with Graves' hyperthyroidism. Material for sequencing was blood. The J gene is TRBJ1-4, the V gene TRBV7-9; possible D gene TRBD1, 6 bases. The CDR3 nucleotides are TGTGCCAGCAGCGAAATCGCAGGGGTCGTGGATGAAAAACTGTTTTTT. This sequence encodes CASSEIAGVVDEKLFF.